Shown below are 3 T cell receptor beta chains from a single sample sequenced in a study of blood T cell repertoires in COVID-19. Sequencing used immunoSEQ multiplex PCR; TCRdb keeps in-frame clones, though not all of them. The sample has approximately 220,000 clones; approximately 81% are singletons. Specimen: peripheral blood. These receptors were collected from a woman of 80 years or more with acute or convalescent COVID-19.

The chain carries TRBV7-2 and TRBJ2-5; perhaps TRBD2 as D (6 bases). The V and J ends lost 4 bases and 5 bases respectively, with 20 bases between them. Germline CDR1 is SGHTA and CDR2 is FQGNSA. The CDR3 covers 16 residues. In nucleotides, the CDR3 is TGTGCCAGCAGCTCCCAGGTGCGGGGCCCCGGGGAGACCCAGTACTTC. Encoded protein: CASSSQVRGPGETQYF.

The table lists this clone with a few counts. The V and J genes are TRBV30 and TRBJ2-5, with D possibly being TRBD2 (6 bases). The V and J ends lost 3 bases and 5 bases respectively, with 10 bases between them. The CDR3 is 12 residues long. Germline-derived CDR1 and CDR2 are GTSNPN and SVGIG (reference sequence). In nucleotides, the CDR3 is TGTGCCTGGAGACTAGCTTCGGAGACCCAGTACTTC. This codes for CAWRLASETQYF. The entire variable domain, with the rest obtained from reference TRBV30 and TRBJ2-5, is as follows: SQTIHQWPATLVQPVGSPLSLECTVEGTSNPNLYWYRQAAGRGLQLLFYSVGIGQISSEVPQNLSASRPQDRQFILSSKKLLLSDSGFYLCAWRLASETQYFGPGTRLLVL.

This sequence joins TRBV4-1 and TRBJ1-1; 10 bases fit TRBD1. The V segment lost 3 bases and the J segment 6 bases; nucleotides outside the gene matches: 10. The CDR3 covers 16 residues. Germline V gene data show CDR1 as MGHRA and CDR2 as YSYEKL. The CDR3 nucleotides read TGCGCCAGCAGCCACCTAACCGGGACAGGGGTCTCTGAAGCTTTCTTT. Translation: CASSHLTGTGVSEAFF.